The clone carrying this T cell receptor beta chain was detected a few times. Antigen: not known. One entry per CDR3 protein results from TCRdb running MiXCR on the RT-PCR reads. The sample has some 35,000 distinct CDR3 sequences, 50% to 65% seen once. This sample stems from a study of yellow fever vaccine responses in identical twins. Points from the study as a whole: Vaccine T cell responses of twins reportedly seemed partly convergent and partly personalized.

CDR1 and CDR2 (germline): SGHRS, YFSETQ. CDR3 length: 14 amino acids. V shed 4 bases and J 5 bases; nucleotides not matched to a gene: 6. Sequences were derived from T cells from blood (PBMCs), unsorted or a sorted subset (not recorded which), sampled before or after yellow fever vaccination (not recorded which). The TCR comes from a woman aged 18 to 35 who received the yellow fever vaccine. This rearrangement joins TRBV5-1 to TRBJ2-4; 7 positions agree with TRBD1. The CDR3 reads CASSQTGRENIQYF. The CDR3 DNA reads as TGCGCCAGCAGCCAGACAGGGCGGGAAAACATTCAGTACTTC.